This T cell receptor (beta chain) stems from a study of breast tumors, draining lymph nodes, adjacent tissues. This clonotype was counted many times. The antigen is not known. Study results and caveats: Luminal-like breast cancer showed significantly higher tumor–nontumor repertoire similarity than basal-like.

TCRdb reanalysed the multiplex PCR reads using MiXCR and keeps one entry per CDR3 protein. Seen here are roughly 16,000 distinct CDR3 sequences, 52% observed once, and the top ten hold around 16%. The receptor's source is a female donor with breast cancer. Some clones in this sample may be carry-over from other donors' samples. Sequenced: tumor-adjacent breast tissue.

The CDR3 region is CASSPPSYNSPLHF. As DNA, the CDR3 is TGTGCCAGCAGCCCCCCCTCCTATAATTCACCCCTCCACTTT. The chain recombines TRBV3-1 with TRBJ1-6; D call uncertain. The germline V gene encodes CDR1 LGHDT and CDR2 YNNKEL (reference sequence). Trimming removed 4 bases at V and 0 bases at J, with 4 bases between. The CDR3 is 14 amino acids.